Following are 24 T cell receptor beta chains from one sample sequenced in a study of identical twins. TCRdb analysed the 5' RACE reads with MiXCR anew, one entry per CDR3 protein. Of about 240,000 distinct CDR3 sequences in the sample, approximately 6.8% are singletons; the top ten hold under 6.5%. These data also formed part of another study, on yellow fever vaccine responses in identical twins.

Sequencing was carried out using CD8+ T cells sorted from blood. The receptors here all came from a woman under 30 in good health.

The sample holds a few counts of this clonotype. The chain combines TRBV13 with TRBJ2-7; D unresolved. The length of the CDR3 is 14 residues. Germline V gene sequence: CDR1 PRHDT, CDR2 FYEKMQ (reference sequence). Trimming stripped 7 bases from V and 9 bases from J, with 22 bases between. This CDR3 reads CASNSRYRSGAQYF. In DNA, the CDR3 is TGTGCCAGCAATAGTAGGTATCGGTCTGGCGCGCAGTACTTC.

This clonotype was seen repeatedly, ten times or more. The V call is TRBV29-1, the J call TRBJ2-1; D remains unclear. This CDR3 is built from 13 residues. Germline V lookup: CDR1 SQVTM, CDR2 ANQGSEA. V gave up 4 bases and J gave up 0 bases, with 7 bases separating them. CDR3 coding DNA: TGCAGCGTTGCCACCAGCTCCTACAATGAGCAGTTCTTC. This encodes CSVATSSYNEQFF.

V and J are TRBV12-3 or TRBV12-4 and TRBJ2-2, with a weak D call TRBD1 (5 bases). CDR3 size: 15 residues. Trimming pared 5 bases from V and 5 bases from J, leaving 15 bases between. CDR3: CASSVRARGTGELFF. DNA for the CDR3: TGTGCCAGCAGTGTCAGGGCCAGAGGAACCGGGGAGCTGTTTTTT.

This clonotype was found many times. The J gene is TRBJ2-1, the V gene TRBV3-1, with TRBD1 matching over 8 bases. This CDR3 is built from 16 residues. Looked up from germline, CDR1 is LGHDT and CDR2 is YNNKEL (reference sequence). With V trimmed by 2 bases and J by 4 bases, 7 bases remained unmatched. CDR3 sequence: CASSQIGQGLYNEQFF. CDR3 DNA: TGTGCCAGCAGCCAAATAGGACAGGGACTGTACAATGAGCAGTTCTTC.

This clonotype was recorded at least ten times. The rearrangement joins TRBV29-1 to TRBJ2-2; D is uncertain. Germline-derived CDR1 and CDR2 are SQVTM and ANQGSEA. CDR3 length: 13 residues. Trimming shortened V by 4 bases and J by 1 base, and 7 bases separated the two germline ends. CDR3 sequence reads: CSVAGVNTGELFF. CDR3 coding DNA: TGCAGCGTTGCAGGAGTGAACACCGGGGAGCTGTTTTTT.

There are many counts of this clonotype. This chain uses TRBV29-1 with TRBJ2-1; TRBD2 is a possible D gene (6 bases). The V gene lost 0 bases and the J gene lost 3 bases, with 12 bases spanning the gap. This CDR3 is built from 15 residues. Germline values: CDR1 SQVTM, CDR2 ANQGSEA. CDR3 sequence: CSVEDLDGSYNEQFF. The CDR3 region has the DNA TGCAGCGTTGAAGACCTGGACGGGAGCTACAATGAGCAGTTCTTC.

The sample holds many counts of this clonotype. CDR3 bases: TGTGCCAGCAGCCAAGTTGCGGGAGCCTACAATGAGCAGTTCTTC. This translates into CASSQVAGAYNEQFF. The chain combines TRBV3-1 with TRBJ2-1; 7 positions agree with TRBD2. In germline, CDR1 is LGHDT, CDR2 YNNKEL (reference sequence). Losses at the gene ends were 1 base for V and 2 bases for J; bases not matched to a gene: 2. The CDR3 is 15 residues long.

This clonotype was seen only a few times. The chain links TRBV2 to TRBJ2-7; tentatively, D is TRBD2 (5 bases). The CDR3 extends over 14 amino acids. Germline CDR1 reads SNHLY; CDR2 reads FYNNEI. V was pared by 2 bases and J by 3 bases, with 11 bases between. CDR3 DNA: TGTGCCAGCAGTGAATGGACTCATCTCTACGAGCAGTACGTC. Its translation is CASSEWTHLYEQYV.

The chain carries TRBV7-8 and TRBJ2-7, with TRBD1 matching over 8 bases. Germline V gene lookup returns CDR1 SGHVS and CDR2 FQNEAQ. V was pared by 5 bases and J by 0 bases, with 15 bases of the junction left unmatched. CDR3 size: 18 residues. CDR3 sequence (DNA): TGTGCCAGCAGCCCAGATGGTGGGACAGGCCTACTCTCCTACGAGCAGTACTTC. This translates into CASSPDGGTGLLSYEQYF.

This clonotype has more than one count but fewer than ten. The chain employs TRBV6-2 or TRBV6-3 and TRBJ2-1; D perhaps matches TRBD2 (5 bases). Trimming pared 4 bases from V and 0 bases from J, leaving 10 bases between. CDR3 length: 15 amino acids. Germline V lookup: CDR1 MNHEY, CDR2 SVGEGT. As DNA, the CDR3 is TGTGCCAGCAGTTTACTAGACCGCTCCTACAATGAGCAGTTCTTC. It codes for CASSLLDRSYNEQFF.

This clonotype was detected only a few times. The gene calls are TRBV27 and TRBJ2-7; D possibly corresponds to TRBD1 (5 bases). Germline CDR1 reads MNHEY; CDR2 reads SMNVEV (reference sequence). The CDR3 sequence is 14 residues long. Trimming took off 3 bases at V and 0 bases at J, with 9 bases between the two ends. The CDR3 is CASSFSRASYEQYF. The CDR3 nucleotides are TGTGCCAGCAGTTTTTCCAGGGCCTCCTACGAGCAGTACTTC.

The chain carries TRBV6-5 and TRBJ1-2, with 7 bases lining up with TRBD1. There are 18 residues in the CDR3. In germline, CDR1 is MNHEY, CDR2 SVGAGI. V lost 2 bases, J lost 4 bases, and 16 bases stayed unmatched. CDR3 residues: CASSYETGQTLGGYGYTF. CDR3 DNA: TGTGCCAGCAGTTACGAAACGGGACAGACTTTAGGGGGCTATGGCTACACCTTC.

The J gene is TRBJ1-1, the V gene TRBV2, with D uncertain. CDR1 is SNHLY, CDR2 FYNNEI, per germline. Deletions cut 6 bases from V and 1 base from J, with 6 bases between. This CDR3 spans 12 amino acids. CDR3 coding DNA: TGTGCCAGCAGGGGCGAGAACACTGAAGCTTTCTTT. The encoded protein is CASRGENTEAFF.

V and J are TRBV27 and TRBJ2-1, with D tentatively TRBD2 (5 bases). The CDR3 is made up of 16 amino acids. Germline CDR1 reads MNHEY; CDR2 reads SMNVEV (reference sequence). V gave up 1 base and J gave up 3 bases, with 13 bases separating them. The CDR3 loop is CASSLFGGLGYNEQFF. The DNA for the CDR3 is TGTGCCAGCAGTTTATTTGGAGGATTAGGCTACAATGAGCAGTTCTTC.

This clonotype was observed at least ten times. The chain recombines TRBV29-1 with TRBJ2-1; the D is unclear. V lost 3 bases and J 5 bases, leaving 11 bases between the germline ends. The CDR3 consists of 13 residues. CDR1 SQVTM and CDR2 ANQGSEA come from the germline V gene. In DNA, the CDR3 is TGCAGCGTTGAGGATAGAGGTAACAATGAGCAGTTCTTC. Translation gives CSVEDRGNNEQFF.

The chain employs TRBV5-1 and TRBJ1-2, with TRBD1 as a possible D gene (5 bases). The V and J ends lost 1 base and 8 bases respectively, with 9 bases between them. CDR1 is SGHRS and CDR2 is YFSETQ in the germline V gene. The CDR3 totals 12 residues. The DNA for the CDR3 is TGCGCCAGCAGCTTGAGGGGAGGAGGCTACACCTTC. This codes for CASSLRGGGYTF.

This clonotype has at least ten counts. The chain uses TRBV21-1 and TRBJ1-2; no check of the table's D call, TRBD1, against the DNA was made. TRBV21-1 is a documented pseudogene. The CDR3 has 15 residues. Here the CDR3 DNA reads TGTGCCAGCAGCATCAGAGGCAGGGGAGGCTATGGCTACACCTTC. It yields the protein CASSIRGRGGYGYTF.

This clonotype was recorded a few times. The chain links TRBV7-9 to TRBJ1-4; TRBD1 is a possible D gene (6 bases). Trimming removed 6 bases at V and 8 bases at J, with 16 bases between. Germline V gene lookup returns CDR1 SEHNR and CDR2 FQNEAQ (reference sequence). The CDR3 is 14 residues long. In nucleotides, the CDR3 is TGTGCCAGCAGACCACCCGGGGGCGGCGAAAAACTGTTTTTT. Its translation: CASRPPGGGEKLFF. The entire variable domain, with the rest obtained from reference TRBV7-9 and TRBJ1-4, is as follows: DTGVSQNPRHKITKRGQNVTFRCDPISEHNRLYWYRQTLGQGPEFLTYFQNEAQLEKSRLLSDRFSAERPKGSFSTLEIQRTEQGDSAMYLCASRPPGGGEKLFFGSGTQLSVL.

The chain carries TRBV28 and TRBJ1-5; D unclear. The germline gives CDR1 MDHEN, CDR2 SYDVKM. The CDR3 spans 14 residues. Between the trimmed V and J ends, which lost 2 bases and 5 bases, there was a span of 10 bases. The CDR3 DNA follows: TGTGCCAGCAGTTTAAGCACACGGGATCAGCCCCAGCATTTT. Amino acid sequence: CASSLSTRDQPQHF.

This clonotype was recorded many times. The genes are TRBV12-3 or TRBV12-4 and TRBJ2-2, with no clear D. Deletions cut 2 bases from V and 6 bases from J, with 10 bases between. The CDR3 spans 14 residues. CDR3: CASSLRAPPGELFF. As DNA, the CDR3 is TGTGCCAGCAGTTTAAGAGCCCCGCCCGGGGAGCTGTTTTTT.

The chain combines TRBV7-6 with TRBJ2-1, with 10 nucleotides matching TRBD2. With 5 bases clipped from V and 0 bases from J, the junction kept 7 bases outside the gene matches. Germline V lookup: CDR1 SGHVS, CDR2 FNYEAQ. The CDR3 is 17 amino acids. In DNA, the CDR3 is TGTGCCAGCAGCCGACCTAGCGGGGGTAGCTCCTACAATGAGCAGTTCTTC. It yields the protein CASSRPSGGSSYNEQFF.

CDR3 DNA: TGCGCCAGCAGCCAAGATTTCACTAGCGGCACCGGGGAGCTGTTTTTT. Translation gives CASSQDFTSGTGELFF. The V gene is TRBV4-1, the J gene TRBJ2-2; 8 bases map to TRBD2. The junction had 4 bases not matched to a gene; V was cut back by 0 bases and J by 4 bases. This CDR3 contains 16 residues. Germline values: CDR1 MGHRA, CDR2 YSYEKL.

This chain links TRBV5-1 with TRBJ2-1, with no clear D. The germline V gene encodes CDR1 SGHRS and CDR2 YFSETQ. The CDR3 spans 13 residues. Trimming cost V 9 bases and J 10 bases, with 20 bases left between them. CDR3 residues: CATGHSRSAEQFF. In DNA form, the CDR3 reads TGCGCCACCGGCCACTCCCGGTCGGCGGAGCAGTTCTTC.

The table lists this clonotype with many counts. CDR3 bases: TGTGCCACCAGTGACCCTGGACAGGTCTATGGCTACACCTTC. This sequence encodes CATSDPGQVYGYTF. The chain uses TRBV24-1 and TRBJ1-2, with 7 positions matching TRBD1. Germline CDR1 KGHDR, CDR2 SFDVKD. With 4 bases clipped from V and 4 bases from J, the junction kept 5 bases outside the gene matches. The CDR3 is made up of 14 amino acids.